Below are 27 T cell receptor beta chains sequenced from a single sample in a study of Graves' ophthalmopathy and Graves' hyperthyroidism. The authors amplified TCR beta CDR3 regions, and they did so from RNA transcripts for repertoire sequencing. A first-round RT-PCR used HTBI primers, followed by a second-round multiplex PCR. One entry per CDR3 protein, called by TCRdb with MiXCR from the multiplex PCR reads. Of over 450,000 distinct CDR3 sequences listed, approximately 15% are singletons. Sequenced material: blood. The origin of the receptors is a woman between 25 and 40 years old with Graves' ophthalmopathy.

This clonotype was detected ten times or more. The rearrangement joins TRBV19 to TRBJ2-5; 7 bases map to TRBD1. The CDR3 contains 15 residues. Per germline, CDR1 LNHDA and CDR2 SQIVND (reference sequence). The V segment lost 5 bases and the J segment 5 bases; nucleotides outside the gene matches: 11. DNA for the CDR3: TGTGCCAGTAGTTCCTCTACAGGGGCGTGGGAGACCCAGTACTTC. It encodes CASSSSTGAWETQYF.

In its sample, this clonotype was seen many times. The rearrangement joins TRBV6-5 to TRBJ2-7; TRBD2 matches 8 bases. The germline gives CDR1 MNHEY, CDR2 SVGAGI. V lost 4 bases, J lost 5 bases, and 10 bases stayed unmatched. The CDR3 consists of 15 residues. The DNA for the CDR3 is TGTGCCAGCAGTTCGCGCGGCGGGGGGCTCGACGAGCAGTACTTC. Its translation is CASSSRGGGLDEQYF.

In its sample, this clonotype was seen many times. The chain combines TRBV6-5 with TRBJ1-3; D is ambiguous. The V gene's germline CDR1 is MNHEY and CDR2 SVGAGI. Trimming removed 2 bases from V and 4 bases from J, with 12 bases in between. The CDR3 loop spans 15 amino acids. CDR3 in DNA: TGTGCCAGCAGTTACGGTAGCCCCTCGGGAAACACCATATATTTT. Translation: CASSYGSPSGNTIYF.

This rearrangement joins TRBV5-1 to TRBJ1-1; D might be TRBD1 (5 bases). Germline CDR1 SGHRS, CDR2 YFSETQ. CDR3 length equals 14 residues. The germline V and J ends were trimmed by 4 bases and 3 bases, with 13 bases remaining between them. CDR3 sequence reads: CASSHAGGYTEAFF. The CDR3 DNA sequence: TGCGCCAGCAGCCACGCGGGGGGTTACACTGAAGCTTTCTTT.

The chain uses TRBV7-3 and TRBJ2-5; D is perhaps TRBD2 (7 bases). Trimming stripped 3 bases from V and 3 bases from J, with 14 bases between. Looked up from germline, CDR1 is SGHTA and CDR2 is FQGTGA. The CDR3 is 15 residues long. In DNA, the CDR3 is TGTGCCAGCAGCTTTGGTGGGGGGGCGGAAGAGACCCAGTACTTC. Amino acid sequence: CASSFGGGAEETQYF.

The chain combines TRBV18 with TRBJ1-1; the D gene is possibly TRBD1 (5 bases). The CDR3 runs 15 residues. Looked up from germline, CDR1 is KGHSH and CDR2 is LQKENI. The V gene lost 4 bases and the J gene lost 1 base, with 13 bases spanning the gap. The CDR3 spells CASSQHGTENTEAFF. CDR3 coding DNA: TGTGCCAGCTCACAGCACGGGACGGAGAACACTGAAGCTTTCTTT.

This clonotype showed up many times. The chain couples TRBV4-1 to TRBJ1-3, with D possibly being TRBD1 (6 bases). Per the germline V gene, CDR1 is MGHRA and CDR2 is YSYEKL. The V gene lost 2 bases and the J gene lost 4 bases, with 18 bases spanning the gap. The CDR3 is made up of 17 amino acids. CDR3 DNA: TGCGCCAGCAGCCAAAAACCAACCGGGACATTAGGAAACACCATATATTTT. This gives the protein CASSQKPTGTLGNTIYF.

This clonotype has ten or more counts. The genes are TRBV12-3 or TRBV12-4 and TRBJ2-7, with 11 bases matching TRBD2. The CDR3 contains 13 residues. The junction had 1 base not matched to a gene; V was cut back by 5 bases and J by 4 bases. For the CDR3, the DNA is TGTGCCAGCAGTGGGACTAGCGGTTACGAGCAGTACTTC. Amino acid sequence: CASSGTSGYEQYF.

The chain uses TRBV19 and TRBJ1-1, with D hard to call. Germline V lookup: CDR1 LNHDA, CDR2 SQIVND (reference sequence). Trimming cost V 6 bases and J 1 base, with 12 bases left between them. This CDR3 spans 14 amino acids. CDR3 sequence: CASSDGPTNTEAFF. CDR3 DNA sequence: TGTGCCAGTAGCGACGGACCTACGAACACTGAAGCTTTCTTT.

Ten or more counts support this clonotype. The chain combines TRBV5-1 with TRBJ2-7; tentatively, D is TRBD1 (6 bases). The germline V gene has CDR1 SGHRS and CDR2 YFSETQ. The CDR3 contains 17 residues. Between the trimmed V and J ends, which lost 0 bases and 3 bases, there was a span of 19 bases. The CDR3 reads CASSLDLAGGLDYEQYF. The CDR3 DNA sequence: TGCGCCAGCAGCTTGGATCTAGCTGGGGGCCTTGACTACGAGCAGTACTTC. Combining the CDR3 with reference TRBV5-1 and TRBJ2-7 gives the whole variable domain KAGVTQTPRYLIKTRGQQVTLSCSPISGHRSVSWYQQTPGQGLQFLFEYFSETQRNKGNFPGRFSGRQFSNSRSEMNVSTLELGDSALYLCASSLDLAGGLDYEQYFGPGTRLTVT.

This clonotype was seen ten or more times. The V gene is TRBV7-2, the J gene TRBJ2-5, with 9 bases identical to TRBD1. The length of the CDR3 is 14 residues. With V trimmed by 5 bases and J by 3 bases, 4 bases remained unmatched. Germline V gene lookup returns CDR1 SGHTA and CDR2 FQGNSA. The CDR3 sequence: CASSTRTGEETQYF. For the CDR3, the DNA is TGTGCCAGCAGCACCCGGACAGGGGAAGAGACCCAGTACTTC.

Of note for this clonotype: This may come from a read error, since a much larger clone is one base off. Given the absence of the conserved phenylalanine or tryptophan at the CDR3 end, a read error is likely. J is TRBJ1-1 and V is TRBV19; D ambiguous. The CDR3 has 15 residues. V lost 2 bases to trimming and J lost 0 bases, with 10 bases between them. Germline values: CDR1 LNHDA, CDR2 SQIVND (reference sequence). CDR3: CASSIMGSLNTEAFL. Written as DNA, the CDR3 is TGTGCCAGTAGTATAATGGGCAGCCTGAACACTGAAGCTTTCTTA.

This clonotype was observed at least ten times. The chain employs TRBV6-1 and TRBJ1-1, with a weak D call TRBD1 (6 bases). Germline lookup yields CDR1 MNHNS and CDR2 SASEGT. The CDR3 is made up of 15 amino acids. Trimming removed 7 bases from V and 1 base from J, with 16 bases in between. The CDR3 protein is CASNPGRDKNTEAFF. The CDR3 DNA follows: TGTGCCAGCAACCCCGGACGGGACAAGAACACTGAAGCTTTCTTT.

There are many counts of this clonotype. The chain recombines TRBV27 with TRBJ2-5, with a tentative D call TRBD1 (5 bases). The CDR3 is made up of 14 amino acids. Germline V lookup: CDR1 MNHEY, CDR2 SMNVEV (reference sequence). V gave up 2 bases and J gave up 3 bases, with 10 bases separating them. The chain's CDR3 is CASSLTGGEETQYF. The CDR3 DNA sequence: TGTGCCAGCAGTTTAACAGGTGGAGAAGAGACCCAGTACTTC.

This clonotype has a count of ten or more. The chain recombines TRBV20-1 with TRBJ1-1, with D uncertain. V was cut by 1 base and J by 0 bases, with 12 bases left in between. Germline CDR1 reads DFQATT; CDR2 reads SNEGSKA (reference sequence). This CDR3 contains 15 residues. The CDR3 DNA is TGCAGTGCTAGAGGGGCAGCATACATGAACACTGAAGCTTTCTTT. Its protein product is CSARGAAYMNTEAFF.

This clonotype occurred a few times. The rearrangement joins TRBV4-1 to TRBJ2-2; 7 nucleotides agree with TRBD1. Per germline, CDR1 MGHRA and CDR2 YSYEKL. V lost 3 bases to trimming and J lost 0 bases; unmatched junction nucleotides: 4. This CDR3 has 16 amino acids. Here the CDR3 DNA reads TGCGCCAGCAGCCACCTAGGGGGCCCGAACACCGGGGAGCTGTTTTTT. Translation: CASSHLGGPNTGELFF.

This clonotype has at least ten counts. The gene calls are TRBV10-2 and TRBJ1-1; D call uncertain. CDR3 length: 14 amino acids. Deletions cut 7 bases from V and 0 bases from J, with 12 bases between. Germline lookup yields CDR1 WSHSY and CDR2 SAAADI. The chain's CDR3 is CASKEGNMNTEAFF. The CDR3 nucleotides read TGCGCCAGCAAGGAAGGCAACATGAACACTGAAGCTTTCTTT.

V is TRBV30 and J is TRBJ1-1; no firm D call. The germline V gene encodes CDR1 GTSNPN and CDR2 SVGIG (reference sequence). CDR3 size: 12 residues. V was trimmed by 1 base and J by 5 bases, leaving 8 bases between them. This chain's CDR3 is CAWSALRTEAFF. CDR3 nucleotide sequence: TGTGCCTGGAGTGCCTTGAGAACTGAAGCTTTCTTT.

This clonotype was counted ten times or more. The CDR3 DNA follows: TGTGCCAGTACATCCTCATTTGGAAACACCATATATTTT. Amino acids: CASTSSFGNTIYF. The chain combines TRBV27 with TRBJ1-3; unclear D gene. V was clipped by 9 bases and J by 3 bases, with 12 bases between them. This CDR3 is built from 13 residues. Germline V gene lookup returns CDR1 MNHEY and CDR2 SMNVEV (reference sequence).

CDR3: CASRITGTNSGNTIYF. CDR3 DNA: TGTGCCAGCAGGATTACAGGGACGAACTCTGGAAACACCATATATTTT. The rearrangement links TRBV6-1 to TRBJ1-3, with a weak D call TRBD1 (6 bases). V was trimmed by 6 bases and J by 0 bases, leaving 15 bases between them. Germline V lookup: CDR1 MNHNS, CDR2 SASEGT. This CDR3 comprises 16 residues.

Remarks on this clonotype: A read error may explain this, as a much larger clone is one base away. The rearrangement links TRBV13 to TRBJ2-5, with 9 nucleotides matching TRBD2. The CDR3 sequence is 16 residues long. CDR1 is PRHDT, CDR2 FYEKMQ, per germline (reference sequence). CDR3 nucleotide sequence: TGTGCCAGCAGCTTACGGCGGGGGGGCCTCCAAGAGACCAAGTACTTC. It encodes CASSLRRGGLQETKYF.

This clonotype has at least ten counts. V and J are TRBV11-2 and TRBJ2-7; 10 bases align to TRBD2. The CDR3 runs to 16 residues. J lost 6 bases, V lost 1 base, and 9 bases had no gene match. CDR1 is SGHAT and CDR2 is FQNNGV in the germline V gene. CDR3 sequence: CASSLVESSGGFEQYF. CDR3 DNA sequence: TGTGCCAGCAGCTTAGTAGAGTCTAGCGGGGGTTTCGAGCAGTACTTC.

In this sample, this clonotype turned up many times. The chain is built from TRBV3-1 and TRBJ1-1, with TRBD1 identical over 9 bases. J lost 4 bases, V lost 4 bases, and 4 bases had no gene match. CDR3 length: 14 amino acids. Germline CDR1 reads LGHDT; CDR2 reads YNNKEL (reference sequence). CDR3 DNA: TGTGCCAGCAGCCGGACAGGGGTGAGCACTGAAGCTTTCTTT. This encodes CASSRTGVSTEAFF. Full variable domain (rest looked up from reference TRBV3-1 and TRBJ1-1): DTAVSQTPKYLVTQMGNDKSIKCEQNLGHDTMYWYKQDSKKFLKIMFSYNNKELIINETVPNRFSPKSPDKAHLNLHINSLELGDSAVYFCASSRTGVSTEAFFGQGTRLTVV.

This clonotype was seen at least ten times. The chain links TRBV28 to TRBJ1-5; no definite D call. Trimming took 11 bases from V and 7 from J, leaving 15 bases between them. Germline V lookup: CDR1 MDHEN, CDR2 SYDVKM. The CDR3 totals 12 residues. The CDR3: CACGEVTQPQHF. In nucleotides, the CDR3 is TGTGCCTGCGGGGAAGTGACGCAGCCCCAGCATTTT. The variable domain in full, with the rest retrieved from reference TRBV28 and TRBJ1-5, is DVKVTQSSRYLVKRTGEKVFLECVQDMDHENMFWYRQDPGLGLRLIYFSYDVKMKEKGDIPEGYSVSREKKERFSLILESASTNQTSMYLCACGEVTQPQHFGDGTRLSIL.

The chain employs TRBV11-2 and TRBJ1-1; TRBD1 might be the D (6 bases). V gave up 4 bases and J gave up 8 bases, with 23 bases separating them. There are 16 residues in the CDR3. The germline gives CDR1 SGHAT, CDR2 FQNNGV. The CDR3 region has the DNA TGTGCCAGCAGCTCGCTTATGGGGGGCGCTCGGGCCGAAGCTTTCTTT. Translated: CASSSLMGGARAEAFF.

The sample holds many counts of this clonotype. CDR3 DNA: TGTGCCAGTTTCCCGCAGTCGGGACGGATGAACACTGAAGCTTTCTTT. It codes for CASFPQSGRMNTEAFF. The rearrangement uses TRBV19 and TRBJ1-1; D perhaps matches TRBD1 (5 bases). Germline CDR1 is LNHDA and CDR2 is SQIVND (reference sequence). The CDR3 covers 16 residues. V lost 8 bases to trimming and J lost 0 bases, with 19 bases between them.

This clonotype was counted ten times or more. The rearrangement uses TRBV9 and TRBJ2-2; D possibly corresponds to TRBD2 (6 bases). CDR1 is SGDLS, CDR2 YYNGEE, per germline. CDR3 size: 15 residues. V was shortened by 1 base and J by 2 bases, with 9 bases between the two germline ends. CDR3 amino acids: CASSVSSANTGELFF. The CDR3 region has the DNA TGTGCCAGCAGCGTATCTAGCGCAAACACCGGGGAGCTGTTTTTT.